This note documents a single T cell receptor beta chain sequence. The assay was immunoSEQ multiplex PCR, and TCRdb's table has in-frame clones only and misses some. The sample consists of about 81,000 clones, more than 85% of them appearing once. This sample stems from a study of OX40 agonist ivuxolimab in advanced cancers. V was cut by 4 bases and J by 0 bases, with 16 bases left in between. The CDR3 covers 16 residues. Germline lookup yields CDR1 SGHAT and CDR2 FQNNGV. The source material was CD4+ or CD8+ T cells sorted from blood, sampled in a trial of the OX40 agonist ivuxolimab. This sequence originates from an adult with an advanced solid tumor such as melanoma, head and neck, liver or kidney cancer. V is TRBV11-2 and J is TRBJ2-7, with a tentative D call TRBD2 (6 bases). The CDR3 coding sequence is TGTGCCAGCAGCTCCAGGACGGGAGAAAGCTCCTACGAGCAGTACTTC. Translated, it gives CASSSRTGESSYEQYF.